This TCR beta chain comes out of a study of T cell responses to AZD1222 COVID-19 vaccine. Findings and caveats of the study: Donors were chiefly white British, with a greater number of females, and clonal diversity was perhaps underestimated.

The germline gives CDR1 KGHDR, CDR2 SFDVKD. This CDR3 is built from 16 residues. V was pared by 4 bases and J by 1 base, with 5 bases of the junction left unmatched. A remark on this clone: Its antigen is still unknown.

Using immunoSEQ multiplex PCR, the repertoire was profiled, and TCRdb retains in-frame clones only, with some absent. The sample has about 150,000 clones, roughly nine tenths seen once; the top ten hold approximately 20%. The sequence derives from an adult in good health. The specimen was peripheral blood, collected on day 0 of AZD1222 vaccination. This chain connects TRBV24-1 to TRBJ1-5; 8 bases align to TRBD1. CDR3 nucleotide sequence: TGTGCCACCAGTGAACGGACAGGGTCGAGCAATCAGCCCCAGCATTTT. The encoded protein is CATSERTGSSNQPQHF.